This T cell receptor (beta chain) derives from a study of blood T cell repertoires in COVID-19. Cohort 3 donors counted as recovered after two negative PCRs, clearance, or resolved symptoms. CDR3 length: 15 residues. Germline CDR1 reads SEHNR; CDR2 reads FQNEAQ (reference sequence). Between the trimmed V and J ends, which lost 5 bases and 4 bases, there was a span of 17 bases. The protocol was immunoSEQ multiplex PCR, while the TCRdb copy is restricted to in-frame clones and leaves out a portion. Of fewer than 400,000 clones listed, around nine tenths are singletons. The sequence was obtained from a woman aged 45-65 years who had recovered from COVID-19. The V gene is TRBV7-9, the J gene TRBJ1-2; maybe TRBD1 (5 bases). Sequencing used PBMCs or T cells enriched from blood (not recorded which). CDR3 bases: TGTGCCAGCAGCCCTCCCCAGGGTTGGATCTATGGCTACACCTTC. This translates into CASSPPQGWIYGYTF.